These 17 T cell receptor beta chains originate from one sample sequenced in a study of Ad26.COV2.S vaccination and SARS-CoV-2 variants. Treatment denoted: around 19 received Ad26.COV2.S at low or high dose, single or two shots; roughly five received placebo; per-sample allocation not given. It was on day 63 after the first vaccine or placebo injection that samples were taken. The assay was immunoSEQ multiplex PCR, and TCRdb's table has in-frame clones only and misses some. The table includes 500,000 or so clones, about 91% detected once. The sample here was peripheral blood, taken in a trial of Ad26.COV2.S vaccine versus placebo. These receptors all come from a person between 18 and 65 years old who received the Ad26.COV2.S COVID-19 vaccine or a placebo.

This chain connects TRBV29-1 to TRBJ2-1; TRBD1 agrees at 10 bases. The CDR3 consists of 15 residues. The J segment lost 12 bases and the V segment lost 6 bases, leaving 17 bases of the junction unmatched. Germline CDR1 SQVTM, CDR2 ANQGSEA. The CDR3 DNA sequence: TGCAGCGTCGGGGTAGGGACAGGGGTCCCGGGTTGGCAGTTCTTC. Amino acid sequence: CSVGVGTGVPGWQFF.

The genes are TRBV9 and TRBJ1-2; tentatively, D is TRBD1 (5 bases). The germline V gene encodes CDR1 SGDLS and CDR2 YYNGEE. The V end lost 3 bases, the J end lost 7 bases, and 16 bases lay between the germline ends. CDR3 size: 14 residues. The CDR3 DNA follows: TGTGCCAGCAGCGAGAGGGGCAGGAGTAGTGGCTACACCTTC. Its translation is CASSERGRSSGYTF.

J is TRBJ1-4 and V is TRBV2, with 8 bases that match TRBD1. Germline V lookup: CDR1 SNHLY, CDR2 FYNNEI. Losses at the gene ends were 6 bases for V and 8 bases for J; bases not matched to a gene: 5. The CDR3 covers 13 residues. CDR3 loop: CASRQGAEEKLFF. In DNA form, the CDR3 reads TGTGCCAGCAGGCAGGGGGCGGAGGAAAAACTGTTTTTT.

The chain employs TRBV10-3 and TRBJ1-1; D possibly corresponds to TRBD1 (5 bases). Trimming cost V 4 bases and J 3 bases, with 21 bases left between them. Germline V gene lookup returns CDR1 ENHRY and CDR2 SYGVKD. This CDR3 is built from 17 residues. The CDR3 bases are TGTGCCATCAGTGGTGTACGGGAAGGGCCGGGGGACACTGAAGCTTTCTTT. It specifies CAISGVREGPGDTEAFF.

In regard to this clone: Other DNA sequences in the same sample also yield this CDR3. The J gene is TRBJ2-6, the V gene TRBV5-1; no definite D call. V was pared by 0 bases and J by 0 bases, with 4 bases between. This CDR3 has 15 residues. Germline V lookup: CDR1 SGHRS, CDR2 YFSETQ. CDR3 nucleotide sequence: TGCGCCAGCAGCTTGGTAGGCTCTGGGGCCAACGTCCTGACTTTC. Its protein product is CASSLVGSGANVLTF.

The chain is built from TRBV6-6 and TRBJ2-1; 9 positions match TRBD2. J was trimmed by 5 bases and V by 7 bases; bases with no gene match: 9. CDR3 length: 15 residues. Looked up from germline, CDR1 is MNHNY and CDR2 is SVGAGI (reference sequence). The CDR3: CASTTWGLANNEQFF. The DNA for the CDR3 is TGTGCCAGCACTACCTGGGGACTAGCAAACAATGAGCAGTTCTTC.

The J gene is TRBJ1-5, the V gene TRBV20-1; D unclear. This CDR3 region has 11 residues. Germline-derived CDR1 and CDR2 are DFQATT and SNEGSKA (reference sequence). V lost 7 bases, J lost 9 bases, and 13 bases lay in between. The chain's CDR3 is CSVTNEGPQHF. In DNA, the CDR3 is TGCAGTGTTACGAACGAGGGGCCCCAGCATTTT.

The rearrangement joins TRBV5-1 to TRBJ1-1, with D uncertain. Deletions cut 3 bases from V and 1 base from J, with 10 bases between. Per germline, CDR1 SGHRS and CDR2 YFSETQ. The CDR3 loop spans 14 amino acids. The CDR3 bases are TGCGCCAGCAGCTGGATGGCAGAGAACACTGAAGCTTTCTTT. Translating gives CASSWMAENTEAFF.

The rearrangement joins TRBV11-3 to TRBJ2-3; no definite D call. The CDR3 is 15 residues long. Germline V gene data show CDR1 as SGHNT and CDR2 as YENEEA. V shed 3 bases and J shed 3 bases, with 13 bases lying between them. The DNA of the CDR3 is TGTGCCAGCAGCTTCCAAATAGCAGCGACAGATACGCAGTATTTT. It encodes CASSFQIAATDTQYF.

The rearrangement uses TRBV7-2 and TRBJ1-2; no definite D call. The CDR3 is 13 amino acids. Germline CDR1 SGHTA, CDR2 FQGNSA. V was pared by 1 base and J by 8 bases, with 11 bases between. The CDR3 nucleotides read TGTGCCAGCAGCTTAGGAGGTCCCGGGGGCTACACCTTC. Amino acids: CASSLGGPGGYTF. Filled out from reference TRBV7-2 and TRBJ1-2, the complete variable domain reads GAGVSQSPSNKVTEKGKDVELRCDPISGHTALYWYRQSLGQGLEFLIYFQGNSAPDKSGLPSDRFSAERTGGSVSTLTIQRTQQEDSAVYLCASSLGGPGGYTFGSGTRLTVV.

The CDR3 spells CASSQGTGGLYTF. CDR3 in DNA: TGTGCCAGCAGCCAAGGGACAGGGGGCTTATACACCTTC. The chain combines TRBV7-2 with TRBJ1-2; TRBD1 aligns across 12 bases. This CDR3 is built from 13 residues. Trimming cost V 5 bases and J 11 bases; bases outside gene matches: 6. CDR1 and CDR2 (germline): SGHTA, FQGNSA.

The genes are TRBV7-3 and TRBJ1-1, with D hard to call. This CDR3 region has 15 residues. With 5 bases removed from V and 6 bases from J, the gap between germline ends came to 19 bases. Per germline, CDR1 SGHTA and CDR2 FQGTGA. The CDR3 loop is CASSPTAQNRAEAFF. The CDR3 region has the DNA TGTGCCAGCAGCCCCACAGCCCAAAATCGGGCTGAAGCTTTCTTT.

The chain recombines TRBV9 with TRBJ2-3, with D unclear. Trimming pared 0 bases from V and 4 bases from J, leaving 3 bases between. This CDR3 comprises 12 residues. Germline lookup yields CDR1 SGDLS and CDR2 YYNGEE. The CDR3 here is CASSVASDTQYF. In DNA, the CDR3 is TGTGCCAGCAGCGTAGCTTCAGATACGCAGTATTTT.

The J gene is TRBJ2-3, the V gene TRBV7-2; 12 positions match TRBD2. Germline loops: CDR1 SGHTA, CDR2 FQGNSA. Losses at the gene ends were 6 bases for V and 6 bases for J; bases not matched to a gene: 10. The CDR3 covers 16 residues. CDR3 in DNA: TGTGCCAGCAGAGCTACACTAGCGGGGGGTCCCGATACGCAGTATTTT. Translated, it gives CASRATLAGGPDTQYF.

The chain is built from TRBV5-8 and TRBJ2-3, with TRBD2 matching over 8 bases. The CDR3 length is 17 residues. From germline, CDR1 is SGHTS and CDR2 YDEGEE. V trimming: 1 base; J trimming: 0 bases; junction bases outside the gene matches: 7. CDR3 protein: CASSLRGGTTSTDTQYF. The CDR3 nucleotides read TGTGCCAGCAGCTTGCGCGGGGGGACAACTAGCACAGATACGCAGTATTTT.

As regards this clone: Germline is not matched at one junction end, which may reflect a read error. The CDR3: CASNQGNYHTGELFF. CDR3 DNA sequence: TGCGCCAGCAACCAAGGAAATTATCACACCGGGGAGCTGTTTTTT. This rearrangement joins TRBV4-3 to TRBJ2-2; unclear D gene. The CDR3 contains 15 residues. CDR1 is LGHNA and CDR2 is YSLEER in the germline V gene.

This chain uses TRBV6-2 or TRBV6-3 with TRBJ2-4, with 7 bases fitting TRBD2. The CDR3 is made up of 14 amino acids. The V segment lost 4 bases and the J segment 3 bases; nucleotides outside the gene matches: 3. Germline values: CDR1 MNHEY, CDR2 SVGEGT. Here the CDR3 DNA reads TGTGCCAGCAGTTTGGGGGAGGGCAAAAACATTCAGTACTTC. Translated, it gives CASSLGEGKNIQYF.